The present TCR beta chain was sequenced within a study of OX40 agonist ivuxolimab in advanced cancers. Study context: Patients with prior anti-PD-1, anti-PD-L1 or anti-CTLA-4 therapy were eligible; less than 50% had some. General study findings and limits: Some of the lowest clonal expansion was seen in partial responders at 0.1-3.0 mg/kg. Antigen specificity remained undetermined for the expanded peripheral T cells. The study found that CD8+ T cells averaged more expanded clones than CD4+.

As to this clone: Its antigen is unknown.

V was cut by 0 bases and J by 14 bases, with 18 bases left in between. The germline CDR1 and CDR2 sequences are SGHRS and YFSETQ. This CDR3 is built from 15 residues. TCRdb's copy holds only in-frame clones and misses some; the assay was immunoSEQ multiplex PCR. The sample shows about 70,000 clones, roughly 80% of them seen only once. The TCR originated in an adult with an advanced solid tumor such as melanoma, head and neck, liver or kidney cancer. The chain employs TRBV5-1 and TRBJ1-6; D is unclear. The material sequenced was CD4+ or CD8+ T cells sorted from blood, taken in a trial of the OX40 agonist ivuxolimab. This CDR3 is CASSLGGDTGISLHF. In DNA, the CDR3 is TGCGCCAGCAGCTTGGGAGGCGACACTGGAATATCCCTCCACTTT.